The TCR beta chain under discussion was sequenced for a study of blood T cell repertoires in COVID-19. Across the whole study: COVID-19 samples collected from the United States, Italy and Spain covered acute and convalescent phases.

Germline V gene lookup returns CDR1 LNHDA and CDR2 SQIVND (reference sequence). The CDR3 is made up of 14 amino acids. V gave up 3 bases and J gave up 6 bases, with 11 bases separating them. Seattle-derived patients entered the study during active infection and were followed longitudinally. Original analysis: Reference gene primer amplification yielded estimated nucleated cell counts. Clones were sequenced by immunoSEQ multiplex PCR, and TCRdb holds only the in-frame ones, with some missing. That table is the source of V, J and clone size, and D and trimming were worked out from the DNA. The sample consists of about 370,000 clones, 70% to 90% of them appearing once.

This chain connects TRBV19 to TRBJ2-2; D is undetermined. The source of this sequence is a young woman with COVID-19, enrolled during active disease. Sample: peripheral blood. The CDR3 loop is CASSIKALSGELFF. The CDR3, as DNA: TGTGCCAGTAGTATCAAAGCGCTCTCCGGGGAGCTGTTTTTT.